This entry describes one T cell receptor beta chain. The target antigen is unknown. The data are from a study of vaccination and CD4 T cells after COVID-19. Study background: Between diagnosis and the drawing of post-COVID samples lay a median around 110 days (range 35 to 161). Cells received overlapping spike peptides from SARS-CoV-2, HCoV-NL63, HCoV-OC43 and HCoV-229E as stimulation.

Broader study findings: Looking at convalescent patients, 304 of their 307 vaccine-specific clones were spike mono-reactive.

Sequenced with the Oncomine TCR Beta short-read assay was DNA taken from cultured CD4+ T cells. The template was genomic DNA from cultured CD4+ T cells. TCRdb reanalysed the PCR reads using MiXCR and keeps one entry per CDR3 protein. The sample has 20,000 to 25,000 distinct CDR3 sequences, about 59% seen once. The CDR3 runs 16 residues. From germline, CDR1 is SGHDT and CDR2 YYEEEE. Trimming cost V 0 bases and J 5 bases, with 14 bases left between them. The treatment denotes: roughly 11-day PBMC culture with coronavirus spike peptide pools or control peptides (ViraFEST assay). This rearrangement joins TRBV5-6 to TRBJ2-2; perhaps TRBD1 as D (7 bases). This TCR came from a human donor who received a COVID-19 vaccine. Sequenced material: CD4+ T cells from blood, cultured in vitro, taken before SARS-CoV-2 vaccination. CDR3 bases: TGTGCCAGCAGCTTGGTGGGTCAGGGGGGAACCGGGGAGCTGTTTTTT. This gives the protein CASSLVGQGGTGELFF.